These 10 T cell receptor beta chains originate from one sample sequenced in a study of T cell repertoires in cytomegalovirus infection. Each CDR3 protein gets one entry after TCRdb re-called the reads with MiXCR. The sample yields just under 500,000 distinct CDR3 sequences, about 33% seen once. These receptors are not linked to any known antigen. The input for sequencing was cultured PBMCs, taken from culture after CMV antigen stimulation. Source of these receptors: a human donor in good health (CMV status not recorded). Some clones in this sample may be carry-over from other donors' samples.

At least ten counts were recorded for this clonotype. This sequence joins TRBV7-2 and TRBJ1-5, with 7 bases lining up with TRBD1. V shed 5 bases, J shed 2 bases, and the junction held 3 bases outside the gene matches. This CDR3 comprises 14 residues. Germline CDR1 reads SGHTA; CDR2 reads FQGNSA. CDR3 sequence: CASSRTGGNQPQHF. The CDR3 bases are TGTGCCAGCAGCAGAACAGGGGGCAATCAGCCCCAGCATTTT.

The chain recombines TRBV6-2 or TRBV6-3 with TRBJ2-3, with 11 positions matching TRBD2. CDR3 length: 16 residues. From germline, CDR1 is MNHEY and CDR2 SVGEGT. V shed 7 bases and J 4 bases; nucleotides not matched to a gene: 10. The CDR3 region has the DNA TGTGCCAGCAAAAAGGGTAGCGGGAGGGCTGCAGATACGCAGTATTTT. Residues: CASKKGSGRAADTQYF.

This clonotype was recorded at least ten times. The chain joins TRBV7-2 to TRBJ2-1; the D gene is possibly TRBD1 (6 bases). CDR3 length: 20 residues. Germline CDR1 and CDR2: SGHTA and FQGNSA. V was trimmed by 1 base and J by 4 bases, leaving 26 bases between them. The CDR3 loop is CASSLVPGATSRTSYNEQFF. The CDR3 DNA follows: TGTGCCAGCAGCTTAGTTCCAGGGGCTACCAGCCGAACTTCTTACAATGAGCAGTTCTTC.

V is TRBV19 and J is TRBJ1-3; D ambiguous. The CDR3 length is 13 residues. Germline values: CDR1 LNHDA, CDR2 SQIVND (reference sequence). The V end was cut by 8 bases, the J end by 4 bases, with 12 bases between. The CDR3 spells CASRKGSGNTIYF. DNA for the CDR3: TGTGCCAGTCGAAAGGGTTCAGGAAACACCATATATTTT.

This clonotype occurred a few times. V and J are TRBV6-6 and TRBJ2-1; unclear D gene. The CDR3 runs to 15 residues. The V end lost 4 bases, the J end lost 10 bases, and 20 bases lay between the germline ends. CDR1 is MNHNY and CDR2 is SVGAGI in the germline V gene (reference sequence). CDR3 amino acids: CASSFSAERQAEQFF. CDR3 in DNA: TGTGCCAGCAGTTTTTCCGCGGAGCGACAAGCGGAGCAGTTCTTC.

The chain combines TRBV7-6 with TRBJ2-7; D not certain. Trimming removed 6 bases at V and 2 bases at J, with 11 bases between. The CDR3 is made up of 13 amino acids. Germline assignment: CDR1 SGHVS and CDR2 FNYEAQ. In nucleotides, the CDR3 is TGTGCCAGCAGTTTAACAGAAGCCTACGAGCAGTACGTC. It translates to CASSLTEAYEQYV.

This chain joins TRBV7-6 and TRBJ2-7; D possibly corresponds to TRBD1 (7 bases). Germline CDR1 SGHVS, CDR2 FNYEAQ. Trimming cost V 2 bases and J 4 bases, with 15 bases left between them. This CDR3 is built from 15 residues. In DNA, the CDR3 is TGTGCCAGCAGCTTAAGGGCAGGGGGGAAGTACGAGCAGTACGTC. Its translation is CASSLRAGGKYEQYV.

This rearrangement joins TRBV6-2 or TRBV6-3 to TRBJ2-4, with TRBD2 matching over 8 bases. CDR3 length: 14 amino acids. Germline lookup yields CDR1 MNHEY and CDR2 SVGEGT. V lost 7 bases, J lost 7 bases, and 9 bases stayed unmatched. The CDR3 sequence is CASTTGLALNIQYF. CDR3 nucleotide sequence: TGTGCCAGCACTACCGGACTAGCATTGAACATTCAGTACTTC.

The rearrangement links TRBV4-1 to TRBJ1-1, with D perhaps TRBD1 (5 bases). CDR1 and CDR2 (germline): MGHRA, YSYEKL. The germline V and J ends were trimmed by 3 bases and 1 base, with 15 bases remaining between them. The CDR3 is made up of 16 amino acids. In DNA form, the CDR3 reads TGCGCCAGCAGCCAGGCCTCGGGCAGGGAGAACACTGAAGCTTTCTTT. Residues: CASSQASGRENTEAFF.

This clonotype was picked up a small number of times. The V call is TRBV19, the J call TRBJ1-6; 8 bases align to TRBD1. Germline CDR1 reads LNHDA; CDR2 reads SQIVND (reference sequence). The V segment lost 5 bases and the J segment 6 bases; nucleotides outside the gene matches: 9. CDR3 length: 16 amino acids. For the CDR3, the DNA is TGTGCCAGTAGTCGACAGGGGCCGGACCCTAATTCACCCCTCCACTTT. It is translated as CASSRQGPDPNSPLHF.